This TCR beta chain comes out of a study of radiotherapy plus CTLA-4 blockade in lung cancer. Whole-study context: Across the patients, objective responses occurred in approximately 20%, and disease control in 30% to 35%. Study-wide results and limits: Early blood T cell clone dynamics, with interferon-beta, were reported to best predict response. In blood, tumor-derived TCR clones expanded after radiotherapy plus ipilimumab.

The CDR3 has 14 amino acids. Per the germline V gene, CDR1 is SGHDT and CDR2 is YYEEEE. V was pared by 0 bases and J by 11 bases, with 17 bases between. Sequenced by immunoSEQ multiplex PCR; TCRdb stores in-frame clones only, minus some. The profile shows around 86,000 clones, under 85% of them singletons. As regards this clone: Its antigen is undetermined.

The rearrangement links TRBV5-6 to TRBJ1-1; D possibly corresponds to TRBD1 (6 bases). The origin of this receptor is a human donor with non-small cell lung cancer who had stable disease on radiotherapy plus ipilimumab. The sample in question was peripheral blood, obtained from a patient treated with radiotherapy plus ipilimumab. The CDR3 DNA sequence: TGTGCCAGCAGCTTGGCCGGGCGGGCAGGGGACGCTTTCTTT. Protein product: CASSLAGRAGDAFF.